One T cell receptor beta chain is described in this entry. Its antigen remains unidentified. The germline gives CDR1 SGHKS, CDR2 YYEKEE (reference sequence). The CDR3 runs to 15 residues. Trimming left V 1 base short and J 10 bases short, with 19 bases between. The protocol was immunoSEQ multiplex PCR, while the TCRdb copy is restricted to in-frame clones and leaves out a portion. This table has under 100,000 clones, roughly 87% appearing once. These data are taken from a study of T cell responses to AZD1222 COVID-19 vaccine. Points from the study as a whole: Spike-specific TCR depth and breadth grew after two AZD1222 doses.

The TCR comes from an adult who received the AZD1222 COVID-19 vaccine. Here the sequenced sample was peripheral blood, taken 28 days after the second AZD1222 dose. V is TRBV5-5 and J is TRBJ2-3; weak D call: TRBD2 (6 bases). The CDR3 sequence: CASSLSARLVNAQYF. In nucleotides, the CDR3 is TGTGCCAGCAGCTTGTCTGCCCGACTAGTTAACGCGCAGTATTTT.